This T cell receptor (beta chain) stems from a study of cytomegalovirus exposure and HLA in healthy donors. In the PCR, 60 Vbeta and 13 Jbeta primers were used. Profiled with immunoSEQ multiplex PCR; TCRdb holds only in-frame clones, not every one. The sample holds approximately 170,000 clones. This clonotype was obtained from a woman under 30 in good health and CMV-seropositive. Sample: PBMCs.

The chain's CDR3 is CASSPLDRGGYEQYF. In nucleotides, the CDR3 is TGTGCCAGCAGCCCTTTAGACAGGGGAGGCTACGAGCAGTACTTC. The V call is TRBV7-9, the J call TRBJ2-7, with 8 bases that match TRBD1. The CDR3 sequence is 15 residues long. CDR1 is SEHNR and CDR2 is FQNEAQ in the germline V gene (reference sequence). J gave up 3 bases and V 5 bases, and 9 bases lay outside the gene matches.